This is a list of T cell receptor beta chains from one sample in a study of blood T cell repertoires in COVID-19. The table came from immunoSEQ multiplex PCR; TCRdb's copy has only in-frame clones and leaves some out. Of 150,000 to 200,000 clones listed, around 80% are singletons. The sequenced sample consisted of PBMCs or T cells enriched from blood (not recorded which). Source of these receptors: a woman in her 50s with acute COVID-19. CDR3s include the opening cysteine and the closing phenylalanine or tryptophan. Each record gives: D gene, clone size, J gene, V gene, CDR3 length, CDR3 DNA, CDR3 protein. D genes are given only for firm matches. Clone size is not always given. Where it is, it says once, few, many or a class for expanded clones.

>-|once|TRBJ1-2|TRBV7-9|13
TGTGCCAGCACGGAAGAGGCTAACTATGGCTACACCTTC
CASTEEANYGYTF
>-|once|TRBJ1-1|TRBV7-3|13
TGTGCCAGCAGCTTACAGGCGAACACTGAAGCTTTCTTT
CASSLQANTEAFF
>TRBD1|-|TRBJ1-1|TRBV19|15
TGTGCCAGTACTCGGGACAGGCCGAGGAACACTGAAGCTTTCTTT
CASTRDRPRNTEAFF
>TRBD1|-|TRBJ1-4|TRBV18|17
TGTGCCAGCTCACCACCGGGACAGGGGGATATCGTGGGAAAACTGTTTTTT
CASSPPGQGDIVGKLFF
>-|-|TRBJ1-6|TRBV28|14
TGTGCCAGCAGTTTAAGACGAGGAAATTCACCCCTCCACTTT
CASSLRRGNSPLHF
>-|-|TRBJ2-5|TRBV4-3|15
TGCGCCAGCAGCCAAGAGAGTTCCCCCGGGGAGACCCAGTACTTC
CASSQESSPGETQYF
>TRBD2|-|TRBJ2-1|TRBV5-1|19
TGCGCCAGCAGCCTCACACTAGCGGGGGGCGGGACAACCTACAATGAGCAGTTCTTC
CASSLTLAGGGTTYNEQFF
>-|-|TRBJ1-3|TRBV10-2|12
TGCGCCAGCGCAGGCTCTGGAAACACCATATATTTT
CASAGSGNTIYF
>-|-|TRBJ1-2|TRBV12-3/TRBV12-4|13
TGTGCCAGCAGTTTAGCAGGGGTGCCTGGCTACACCTTC
CASSLAGVPGYTF
>-|few|TRBJ1-2|TRBV3-1/TRBV3-2|16
TGTGCCAGCAGCCAAGCCATGCGCTTTCCTCAGGGAGGCTACACCTTC
CASSQAMRFPQGGYTF
>TRBD1|-|TRBJ2-3|TRBV20-1|16
TGCAGTGCTAGTGATCACGGACAGGGGGCGTTTGATACGCAGTATTTT
CSASDHGQGAFDTQYF
>-|-|TRBJ1-6|TRBV5-1|14
TGCGCCAGCAGCTTGGGGGAGGTTGGTTCACCCCTCCACTTT
CASSLGEVGSPLHF
>-|-|TRBJ2-3|TRBV29-1|13
TGCAGCGACCAAGGGGGGGCGTCCGATACGCAGTATTTT
CSDQGGASDTQYF
>-|few|TRBJ1-5|TRBV4-3|13
TGCGCCAGCAGCCAAGATACAGGCCAGCCCCAGCATTTT
CASSQDTGQPQHF
>-|-|TRBJ1-1|TRBV7-2|15
TGTGCCAGCAGCACCCAAGGGGCTCTGAACACTGAAGCTTTCTTT
CASSTQGALNTEAFF
>TRBD2|few|TRBJ2-1|TRBV30|16
TGTGCCTGGAGTCCCCCTAGCGGGGGATTCTACAATGAGCAGTTCTTC
CAWSPPSGGFYNEQFF
>TRBD2|-|TRBJ2-3|TRBV4-1|17
TGCGCCAGCACACCAGCGGGGGGGCCTATGAGCACAGATACGCAGTATTTT
CASTPAGGPMSTDTQYF
>-|few|TRBJ1-6|TRBV5-1|17
TGCGCCAGCAGCTTATCCGGGGAACCCTCCTATAATTCACCCCTCCACTTT
CASSLSGEPSYNSPLHF
>-|-|TRBJ2-1|TRBV4-3|17
TGCGCCAGCAGCCAGTTGTCCGCGGCCCCTCGGGACAATGAGCAGTTCTTC
CASSQLSAAPRDNEQFF
>-|-|TRBJ1-1|TRBV9|12
TGTGCCAGCAGCGCAGTGAACACTGAAGCTTTCTTT
CASSAVNTEAFF